The sequence of this T cell receptor (beta chain) was determined in a study of human T cells and chemical hapten exposure. The wider study: TCR yield per sample varied, mainly due to pooled library volumes.

This clonotype was seen a handful of times. The antigen remains unidentified. Unique molecular identifiers were linked by the library to individual cDNA molecules. Authors' processing steps: A per-sample median of roughly 96,000 TCRs was observed, with a range of about 23,224 to 750,000. TCRdb redid the calling of the RACE reads with MiXCR, one entry per CDR3 protein. The V and J calls shown here were made by TCRdb, not taken from the authors' results. Here the sample spans about 45,000 distinct CDR3 sequences, about 4.8% being singletons. Study-level results: Those TCRs sitting above 1 in 1000 frequency stayed the same with DPC sensitization.

The CDR3 runs 15 residues. The trim removed 6 bases at V and 8 bases at J, leaving 11 bases unmatched. Time point denoted: healthy volunteer bleed at 2 weeks. Unfractionated whole blood served as the source for total RNA extraction. The clonotype was recovered from a human donor in good health. Some clones in this sample may be carry-over from other donors' samples. The chain joins TRBV12-3 or TRBV12-4 to TRBJ1-4; 8 bases align to TRBD1. The sequenced sample consisted of whole blood. The CDR3 coding sequence is TGTGCCAGCAGCCGAAACGGACAGGGTGTGGAAAAACTGTTTTTT. Residues: CASSRNGQGVEKLFF.